This T cell receptor beta chain was captured in a study of blood T cell repertoires in COVID-19. For the study at large: Spain, Italy and the United States supplied samples that represented acute and convalescent COVID-19.

One Seattle source followed patients from active infection through their disease course. This table comes from immunoSEQ multiplex PCR, and its TCRdb copy is limited to in-frame clones, with some not included. The data show 65,000 to 95,000 clones, 60% to 80% seen once. CDR1 is KGHSH, CDR2 LQKENI, per germline. V gave up 5 bases and J gave up 5 bases; unmatched junction bases: 5. The CDR3 contains 14 residues. The rearrangement joins TRBV18 to TRBJ1-5; TRBD1 matches at 8 bases. Sequencing was carried out using peripheral blood. The sequence was collected from a man aged 55-75 years with COVID-19, enrolled during active disease. CDR3 DNA sequence: TGTGCCAGCTCATCCGACAGGGGACATCAGCCCCAGCATTTT. The encoded protein is CASSSDRGHQPQHF. Drawing the rest from reference TRBV18 and TRBJ1-5, the complete variable domain is NAGVMQNPRHLVRRRGQEARLRCSPMKGHSHVYWYRQLPEEGLKFMVYLQKENIIDESGMPKERFSAEFPKEGPSILRIQQVVRGDSAAYFCASSSDRGHQPQHFGDGTRLSIL.